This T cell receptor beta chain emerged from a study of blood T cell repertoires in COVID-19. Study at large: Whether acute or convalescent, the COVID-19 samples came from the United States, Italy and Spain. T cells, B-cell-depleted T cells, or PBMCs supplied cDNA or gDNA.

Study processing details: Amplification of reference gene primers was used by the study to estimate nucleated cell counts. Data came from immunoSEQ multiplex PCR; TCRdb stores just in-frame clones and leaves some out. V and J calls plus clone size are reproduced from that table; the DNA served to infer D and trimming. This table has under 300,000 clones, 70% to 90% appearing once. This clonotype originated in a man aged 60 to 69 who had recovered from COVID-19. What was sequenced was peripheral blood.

CDR3 protein: CASSTPLGISGTDTQYF. The CDR3 bases are TGTGCCAGCAGCACTCCCCTCGGGATAAGCGGGACAGATACGCAGTATTTT. The chain carries TRBV7-6 and TRBJ2-3, with TRBD2 as a possible D gene (6 bases). The germline V gene has CDR1 SGHVS and CDR2 FNYEAQ. V was cut by 5 bases and J by 3 bases, with 21 bases left in between. This CDR3 region has 17 residues.